Listed below are T cell receptor beta chains from one sample, sequenced in a study of graft-versus-host responses after intestinal transplantation. TCRdb's table, derived via immunoSEQ multiplex PCR, lists solely in-frame clones and lacks some. The table has about 98,000 clones, more than 75% seen once. This specimen was PBMCs, taken 255 days after intestinal transplant. These TCRs come from a human patient who received an intestinal transplant, so some T cells may come from the graft donor. The CDR3 runs from the conserved cysteine through the conserved F or W. Each record gives: clone size, D gene, V gene, J gene, CDR3 DNA, CDR3 protein. A D gene is named only where the DNA matches it firmly. Size is omitted from some rows. Given values are once, few, many or a class for expanded clones.

.,.,TRBV28,TRBJ1-4,TGTGCCAGCAGTTATGGGGGCGGTAATGAAAAACTGTTTTTT,CASSYGGGNEKLFF
.,.,TRBV19,TRBJ2-7,TGTGCCAGTAGTATTAGGGGGGACTTATCCTACGAGCAGTACTTC,CASSIRGDLSYEQYF
once,TRBD2,TRBV29-1,TRBJ2-1,TGCAGCGGCATGACTAGCAACAATGAGCAGTTCTTC,CSGMTSNNEQFF
.,.,TRBV28,TRBJ1-5,TGTGCCAGCAGTTTTGCAGGGGTCGCTCAGCCCCAGCATTTT,CASSFAGVAQPQHF
.,.,TRBV30,TRBJ2-3,TGTGCCTGGAGTGGATTCAGGGAGAGCGGCACAGATACGCAGTATTTT,CAWSGFRESGTDTQYF
.,TRBD2,TRBV9,TRBJ2-7,TGTGCCAGCAGCGTAGGTTGGGCGGGGGACGAGCAGTACTTC,CASSVGWAGDEQYF
.,.,TRBV4-2,TRBJ2-2,TGTGCCAGCAGCCAAGATTGGAACGGGGAGCTGTTTTTT,CASSQDWNGELFF
.,.,TRBV28,TRBJ2-3,TGTGCCAGCAGCCCAGGGACTTCCTGGCGCACAGATACGCAGTATTTT,CASSPGTSWRTDTQYF
.,.,TRBV5-6,TRBJ1-4,TGTGCCAGCAACACGGTTGGGAGTTCTGGCGCTGGGTCTGAAAAACTGTTTTTT,CASNTVGSSGAGSEKLFF
once,TRBD1,TRBV5-1,TRBJ1-2,TGCGCCAGCAGCTTTACCACAAGCCCGGGACAGGAGAACTTGAACTATGGCTACACCTTC,CASSFTTSPGQENLNYGYTF
.,.,TRBV6-1,TRBJ1-1,TGTGCCAGCAGAACCTCGATTACAGGGAACACTGAAGCTTTCTTT,CASRTSITGNTEAFF
.,TRBD1,TRBV29-1,TRBJ2-2,TGCAGCGTTCGTATTTGGGGACAGGGGGACACCGGGGAGCTGTTTTTT,CSVRIWGQGDTGELFF
.,TRBD1,TRBV18,TRBJ1-3,TGTGCCAGCTCACGGGACAGTAGCTCTGGAAACACCATATATTTT,CASSRDSSSGNTIYF
.,.,TRBV5-1,TRBJ1-1,TGCGCCAGCAGCTTTAGGTTCGGACAAAGGAACACTGAAGCTTTCTTT,CASSFRFGQRNTEAFF
few,.,TRBV4-2,TRBJ1-4,TGTGCCAGCAGCCAAGCCAACGGCGCAGGGTCGGAAAAACTGTTTTTT,CASSQANGAGSEKLFF
.,.,TRBV28,TRBJ1-2,TGTGCCAGCAGCCTAATGAGGGGGTATGGCTACACCTTC,CASSLMRGYGYTF
.,TRBD1,TRBV13,TRBJ1-4,TGTGCCAGCAGCGACAGGGGTGAAAAACTGTTTTTT,CASSDRGEKLFF
few,.,TRBV6-1,TRBJ1-5,TGTGCCAGCAGTGAAACCCCTCCCCATCAGCCCCAGCATTTT,CASSETPPHQPQHF
.,.,TRBV4-1,TRBJ2-3,TGCGCCAGTTCGCCCCAGGGGTACAGCACAGATACGCAGTATTTT,CASSPQGYSTDTQYF
.,TRBD2,TRBV4-2,TRBJ2-5,TGTGCCAGCAGCCAAGTGTCGGGGGGGAAAGAGACCCAGTACTTC,CASSQVSGGKETQYF
.,TRBD1,TRBV27,TRBJ1-1,TGTGCCAGCAGTTTGGGGCCGGGACAGGAAGCTTTCTTT,CASSLGPGQEAFF
.,.,TRBV5-8,TRBJ2-7,TGTGCCAGCATAGGCACAGGGATAACCTACGAGCAGTACTTC,CASIGTGITYEQYF
.,TRBD2,TRBV15,TRBJ2-1,TGTGCCACCAGCAGGATAGCGGGTGAGCAGTTCTTC,CATSRIAGEQFF
.,.,TRBV6-5,TRBJ2-3,TGTGCCAGCAGTTCGACACGGGGCACAGATACGCAGTATTTT,CASSSTRGTDTQYF
.,.,TRBV21-1,TRBJ2-5,TGTGCCAGCAGCCGTTCACTATTCGGTCGGGCTAGCGGGAGTTTGGCGAAAGAGACCCAGTACTTC,CASSRSLFGRASGSLAKETQYF
.,TRBD1,TRBV5-4,TRBJ1-3,TGTGCCAGCAGCTCAAAGGGGGCAGAGCGAAACACCATATATTTT,CASSSKGAERNTIYF
.,.,TRBV2,TRBJ1-4,TGTGCCAGCAGAACAGGCAGGGGCGTAAACGTCAATGAAAAACTGTTTTTT,CASRTGRGVNVNEKLFF
once,.,TRBV5-1,TRBJ2-3,TGCGCCAGCAGCCTCGGGACCACCTTTAGCACAGATACGCAGTATTTT,CASSLGTTFSTDTQYF
once,TRBD1,TRBV6-5,TRBJ2-7,TGTGCCAGCAGTTACACAGGACAGGGATCCTACGAGCAGTACTTC,CASSYTGQGSYEQYF
.,.,TRBV21-1,TRBJ1-5,TGTGCCAGCAGGAGGGGGGGGCAGCCCCAGCATTTT,CASRRGGQPQHF
few,TRBD1,TRBV18,TRBJ1-1,TGTGCCAGCTCACCTGTCCGGGGGGCCACAGGGGGAGACACTGAAGCTTTCTTT,CASSPVRGATGGDTEAFF
.,TRBD2,TRBV2,TRBJ2-1,TGTGCCAGCAGTTTAGCGGGAGGACCGTACAATGAGCAGTTCTTC,CASSLAGGPYNEQFF
few,.,TRBV28,TRBJ2-5,TGTGCCAGCAGTGCGTTACTAGCACGGGAGACCCAGTACTTC,CASSALLARETQYF
few,.,TRBV28,TRBJ2-7,TGTGCCAGCAGTCCCGGGACGGACTCCTACGAGCAGTACTTC,CASSPGTDSYEQYF
.,.,TRBV5-6,TRBJ1-2,TGTGCCAGCAGCTTGGGGGTCCGCAGCTATGGCTACACCTTC,CASSLGVRSYGYTF
.,.,TRBV4-1,TRBJ1-5,TGCGCCAGCAGCCAGTACCGGGACAGCAATCAGCCCCAGCATTTT,CASSQYRDSNQPQHF
.,.,TRBV30,TRBJ2-1,TGTGCCTGGAGAGGGGGGGCGACCAGCCATGAGCAGTTCTTC,CAWRGGATSHEQFF
.,.,TRBV5-1,TRBJ1-4,TGCGCCAGCAGCTTGTCGGGGAGGGGTAATGAAAAACTGTTTTTT,CASSLSGRGNEKLFF
.,TRBD1,TRBV28,TRBJ2-7,TGTGCCAGCAGTTTCGGGGGGACAGGGATTTTTTACGAGCAGTACTTC,CASSFGGTGIFYEQYF
.,TRBD1,TRBV5-1,TRBJ2-2,TGCGCCAGCAGCTTGGGGAACAGGGGGCAGAACACCGGGGAGCTGTTTTTT,CASSLGNRGQNTGELFF
.,.,TRBV19,TRBJ1-1,TGTGCCAGTAGTATTTACGGGCTTGAGGCTGAAGCTTTCTTT,CASSIYGLEAEAFF
.,.,TRBV19,TRBJ2-7,TGTGCCAGTAGTATAACTGGGGCCTACGAGCAGTACTTC,CASSITGAYEQYF
.,.,TRBV15,TRBJ2-2,TGTGCCACCAGCAGAGATCGTGGGGGGCCGGGCACCGGGGAGCTGTTTTTT,CATSRDRGGPGTGELFF
.,TRBD2,TRBV28,TRBJ2-1,TGTGCCAGCAGTCCTCACAGCGGGGGGGCGGTCAATGAGCAGTTCTTC,CASSPHSGGAVNEQFF
.,.,TRBV4-1,TRBJ2-2,TGCGCCAGCAGCCAAGTGCTAGGGGAGCTGTTTTTT,CASSQVLGELFF
few,.,TRBV4-1,TRBJ2-3,TGCGCCAGCAGCCAAGAACTAGGGGGCCACACCGGGACTAGTTACGGAGATACGCAGTATTTT,CASSQELGGHTGTSYGDTQYF
.,.,TRBV19,TRBJ2-1,TGTGCCAGTAGTATAGACTCCGAGAGCAATGAGCAGTTCTTC,CASSIDSESNEQFF